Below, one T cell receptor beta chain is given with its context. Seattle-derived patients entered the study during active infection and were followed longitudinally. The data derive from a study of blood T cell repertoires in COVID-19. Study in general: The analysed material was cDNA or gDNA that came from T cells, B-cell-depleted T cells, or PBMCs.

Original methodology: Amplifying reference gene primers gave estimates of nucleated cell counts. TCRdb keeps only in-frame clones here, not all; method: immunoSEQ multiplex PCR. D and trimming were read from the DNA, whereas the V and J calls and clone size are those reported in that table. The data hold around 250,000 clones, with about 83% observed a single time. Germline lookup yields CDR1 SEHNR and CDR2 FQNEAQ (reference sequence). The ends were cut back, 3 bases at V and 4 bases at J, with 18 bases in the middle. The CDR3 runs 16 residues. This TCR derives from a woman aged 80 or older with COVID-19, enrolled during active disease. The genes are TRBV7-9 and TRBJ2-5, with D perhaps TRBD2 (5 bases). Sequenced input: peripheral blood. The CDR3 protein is CASSFGGLRAGETQYF. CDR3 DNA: TGTGCCAGCAGCTTCGGAGGCCTTCGGGCAGGAGAGACCCAGTACTTC.